The rows below give T cell receptor beta chains drawn from one sample of a study of identical twins. Each CDR3 protein gets one entry after TCRdb re-called the 5' RACE reads with MiXCR. The data hold under 900,000 distinct CDR3 sequences, with 15% to 20% observed a single time. These data were also filed under a second study, of T cells expressing NK-cell markers.

Sequenced: PBMCs. These receptors all come from a woman under 30 in good health. The CDR3 runs from the conserved cysteine through the conserved F or W. The D gene is left open where the match is weak. The size of a clone is reported for some rows only, either as once, few or many, or as a class for expanded clones.

V gene	J gene	D gene	clone size	CDR3 DNA	CDR3 protein
TRBV9	TRBJ2-2	TRBD2	-	TGTGCCAGCAGCGTAACGGGGGGGGTAACCGGGGAGCTGTTTTTT	CASSVTGGVTGELFF
TRBV4-3	TRBJ2-2	-	-	TGCGCCAGCAGCCAAGAAGTCCTAGCCCCCACCGGGAGCGGGGAGCTGTTTTTT	CASSQEVLAPTGSGELFF
TRBV6-5	TRBJ2-5	TRBD1	few	TGTGCCAGCAGTTACTCCCCACAACTCAGGGGGCGTTCGGAGACCCAGTACTTC	CASSYSPQLRGRSETQYF
TRBV7-9	TRBJ2-7	TRBD2	-	TGTGCCAGCAGACCGGCGGGGGAACGATACGAGCAGTACTTC	CASRPAGERYEQYF
TRBV20-1	TRBJ1-5	-	-	TGCAGTGCTAGAACCCCCGGGAGGCCCCAGCATTTT	CSARTPGRPQHF
TRBV5-1	TRBJ2-3	-	few	TGCGCCAGCAGCTCAGGACCCCTTGGAGATACGCAGTATTTT	CASSSGPLGDTQYF
TRBV29-1	TRBJ2-7	TRBD2	few	TGCAGCGGGGGGGGGAGTAGAACGATCTACGAGCAGTACTTC	CSGGGSRTIYEQYF
TRBV20-1	TRBJ2-7	-	-	TGCAGTGCTAGGGTACAGGGTTTGGGCGAGCAGTACTTC	CSARVQGLGEQYF
TRBV5-1	TRBJ2-7	-	few	TGCGCCAGCAGCTTGTCTGAGGCTGGTCGCGAGCAGTACTTC	CASSLSEAGREQYF
TRBV9	TRBJ2-1	TRBD2	-	TGTGCCAGCAGCGTAAGGGGACTAGAGACCCATGAGCAGTTCTTC	CASSVRGLETHEQFF
TRBV6-5	TRBJ1-3	TRBD1	few	TGTGCCAGCAGTTTGACAGGGTTTGGAAACACCATATATTTT	CASSLTGFGNTIYF
TRBV5-1	TRBJ1-2	-	-	TGCGCCAGCAGCTTGGGAGGGTTCGCCTATGGCTACACCTTC	CASSLGGFAYGYTF
TRBV6-5	TRBJ1-2	-	few	TGTGCCACCCTCGAGTATGGCTACACCTTC	CATLEYGYTF
TRBV2	TRBJ2-3	TRBD2	once	TGTGCCGCTAGCGGGGGGGCCATTAGGGCGCAGTATTTT	CAASGGAIRAQYF
TRBV5-1	TRBJ2-1	TRBD2	-	TGCGCCAGCAGCTTGGAAGTAGCGGGGGGGAATGAGCAGTTCTTC	CASSLEVAGGNEQFF
TRBV29-1	TRBJ2-7	-	few	TGCAGCGTTGCAAGGGGTGGATCCTCCTACGAGCAGTACTTC	CSVARGGSSYEQYF
TRBV12-3/TRBV12-4	TRBJ2-3	-	many	TGTGCCAGCAGTTTGAGGGGGAATACGCAGTATTTT	CASSLRGNTQYF
TRBV11-2	TRBJ2-5	-	-	TGTGCCAGCAGCTTGCATAGACAGGCCGCGGGGGAGACCCAGTACTTC	CASSLHRQAAGETQYF
TRBV29-1	TRBJ2-7	-	many	TGCAGCATCCTTCGGGAGTACGAGCAGTACTTC	CSILREYEQYF
TRBV28	TRBJ2-7	TRBD2	few	TGTGCCAGCAGGTCTAGCGGGAGTAAACACGAGCAGTACTTC	CASRSSGSKHEQYF
TRBV20-1	TRBJ2-7	TRBD2	many	TGCAGTGCCCTATGGGGGGGGAATCGGTACGAGCAGTACTTC	CSALWGGNRYEQYF
TRBV6-4	TRBJ2-3	-	many	TGTGCCAGCAGTGACTCTGGGACTAGCACAGATACGCAGTATTTT	CASSDSGTSTDTQYF
TRBV6-1	TRBJ2-7	TRBD2	few	TGTGCCAGCAGACTAACTAGCGGGAGGGCCTACGAGCAGTACTTC	CASRLTSGRAYEQYF
TRBV30	TRBJ2-1	TRBD2	-	TGTGCCTGGGCTTTAGCGGGAGATGAGCAGTTCTTC	CAWALAGDEQFF
TRBV5-1	TRBJ1-2	-	-	TGCGCCAGCAGCTTGGAAGACAGCACCTATGGCTACACCTTC	CASSLEDSTYGYTF
TRBV7-2	TRBJ1-1	-	few	TGTGCCAGCAGCTTAGTGGGGCAGGGGTACCTGAACACTGAAGCTTTCTTT	CASSLVGQGYLNTEAFF
TRBV6-1	TRBJ2-2	-	-	TGTGCCAGCAGCCTGGACTCCGACCGCGGGGAGCTGTTTTTT	CASSLDSDRGELFF
TRBV30	TRBJ2-3	-	many	TGTGCCTGGAGTGTAAATGGTCGGAATACGCAGTATTTT	CAWSVNGRNTQYF
TRBV2	TRBJ2-7	-	-	TGTGCCAGCAGTGAAGAATACGAGCAGTACTTC	CASSEEYEQYF
TRBV20-1	TRBJ1-4	-	-	TGCAGTGCCTTAGCGAATGAAAAACTGTTTTTT	CSALANEKLFF
TRBV20-1	TRBJ1-1	TRBD1	few	TGCAGTGCTTGGGACAGGGGGACACCTCGTGAAGCTTTCTTT	CSAWDRGTPREAFF
TRBV29-1	TRBJ2-7	TRBD1	-	TGCAGCGTTGAAGATTCGGGGACAGCTTTGTACTTC	CSVEDSGTALYF
TRBV11-2	TRBJ1-1	-	-	TGTGCCAGCAGCCCCAGTGTACGGACTGAAGCTTTCTTT	CASSPSVRTEAFF
TRBV4-3	TRBJ2-7	-	few	TGCGCCAGCAGCCAGGAAACGGCCAACGAGCAGTACTTC	CASSQETANEQYF
TRBV9	TRBJ2-3	-	medium-sized	TGTGCCAGCAGCGTAGACGGAGCAGATACGCAGTATTTT	CASSVDGADTQYF
TRBV27	TRBJ2-5	-	-	TGTGCCAGCAGTTTATCGGCTAGCGAAGAGACCCAGTACTTC	CASSLSASEETQYF
TRBV11-2	TRBJ2-1	-	-	TGTGCCAGCAGCTCATGGCGGGGTTTGGCAAATGAGCAGTTCTTC	CASSSWRGLANEQFF
TRBV20-1	TRBJ2-7	-	-	TGCAGTGCTAGCGGCGACCAAGAGGAGCAGTACTTC	CSASGDQEEQYF
TRBV2	TRBJ2-3	-	-	TGTGCAGGTCTCGCTGATACGCAGTATTTT	CAGLADTQYF
TRBV3-1	TRBJ2-7	-	few	TGTGCCAGCAGTCAAGAGTTCTATGAACGCTACGAGCAGTACTTC	CASSQEFYERYEQYF
TRBV20-1	TRBJ2-3	TRBD1	few	TGCAGTGCTAGCTTGACAGGGATCACAGATACGCAGTATTTT	CSASLTGITDTQYF
TRBV29-1	TRBJ2-5	-	-	TGCAGCGTCCCGATATCTGGTTGGGAGACCCAGTACTTC	CSVPISGWETQYF
TRBV12-3/TRBV12-4	TRBJ2-7	-	few	TGTGCCAGCAGTTTCGGGTCAGGGTACTCCTACGAGCAGTACTTC	CASSFGSGYSYEQYF
TRBV15	TRBJ2-1	-	-	TGTGCCACCAGCAGGGATGTTCTTTTGGGGGACCTCACGATCGATGAGCAGTTCTTC	CATSRDVLLGDLTIDEQFF